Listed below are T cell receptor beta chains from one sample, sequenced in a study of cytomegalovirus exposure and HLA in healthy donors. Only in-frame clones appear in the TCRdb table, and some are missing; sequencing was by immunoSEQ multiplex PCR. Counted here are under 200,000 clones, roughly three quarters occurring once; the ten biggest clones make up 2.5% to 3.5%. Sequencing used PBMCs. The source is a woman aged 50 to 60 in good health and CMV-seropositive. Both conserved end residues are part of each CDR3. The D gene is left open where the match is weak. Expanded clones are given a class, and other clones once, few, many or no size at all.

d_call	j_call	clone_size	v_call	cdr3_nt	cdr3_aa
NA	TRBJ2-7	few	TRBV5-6	TGTGCCAGCAGCTGGGGGGACAGCCGTGGCGAGCAGTACTTC	CASSWGDSRGEQYF
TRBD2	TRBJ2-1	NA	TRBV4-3	TGCGCCAGCAGCCAAGAAGCGGGACGTGCCTACAATGAGCAGTTCTTC	CASSQEAGRAYNEQFF
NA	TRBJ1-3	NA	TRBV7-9	TGTGCCAGCAGCTTAGTATGGGGTGCGGAGGATACTGGAAACACCATATATTTT	CASSLVWGAEDTGNTIYF
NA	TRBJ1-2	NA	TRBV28	TGTGCCAGCAGTTTAGGGCAGGGAACCTATGGCTACACCTTC	CASSLGQGTYGYTF
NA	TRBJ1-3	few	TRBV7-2	TGTGCCAGCAGCTTAGTTGCACAGGGTAATGGAAACACCATATATTTT	CASSLVAQGNGNTIYF
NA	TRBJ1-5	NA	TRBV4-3	TGCGCCAGCAGCCAAGATTTCCAGGGCAATCAGCCCCAGCATTTT	CASSQDFQGNQPQHF
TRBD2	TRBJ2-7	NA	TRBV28	TGTGCCAGCACTTTAGCGGGACGGTACTACGAGCAGTACTTC	CASTLAGRYYEQYF
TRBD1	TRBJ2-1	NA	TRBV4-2	TGTGCCAGCAGTCCCGGGACAGGGATAGACAATGAGCAGTTCTTC	CASSPGTGIDNEQFF
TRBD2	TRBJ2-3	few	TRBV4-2	TGTGCCAGCAGCCAGAGGGGTATGCGGGAGGGCGCGGCAGATACGCAGTATTTT	CASSQRGMREGAADTQYF
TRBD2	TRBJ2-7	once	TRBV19	TGTGCCAGTAGTATAGCGGGAGGTCCCTACGAGCAGTACTTC	CASSIAGGPYEQYF
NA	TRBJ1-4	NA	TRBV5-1	TGCGCCAGCAGCGGGGGGGAGAGGAATGAAAAACTGTTTTTT	CASSGGERNEKLFF
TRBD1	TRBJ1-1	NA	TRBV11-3	TGTGCCAGCAGCTTTCAAGGACAGGGGGGGACTGAAGCTTTCTTT	CASSFQGQGGTEAFF
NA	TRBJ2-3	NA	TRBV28	TGTGCCATCGGCGGGAAACCGGTCAGGGATACGCAGTATTTT	CAIGGKPVRDTQYF
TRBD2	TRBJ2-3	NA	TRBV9	TGTGCCAGCAGCCGATTCGGACTAGCGGCAAGCACAGATACGCAGTATTTT	CASSRFGLAASTDTQYF
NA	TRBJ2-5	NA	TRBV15	TGTGCCACCAGCAGAGAAGCCACTGGCCAAGAGACCCAGTACTTC	CATSREATGQETQYF
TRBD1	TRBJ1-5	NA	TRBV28	TGTGCCAGCAGCCCGCGGTGGAATGGCGCAGGGGGCCAGCCCCAGCATTTT	CASSPRWNGAGGQPQHF
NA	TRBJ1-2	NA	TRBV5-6	TGTGCCAGCAGCCCTGACAGCGGGGAAGGGTACTATGGCTACACCTTC	CASSPDSGEGYYGYTF
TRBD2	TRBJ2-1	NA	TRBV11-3	TGTGCCAGCAGCTTAAGCAGCGGGGTCTACAATGAGCAGTTCTTC	CASSLSSGVYNEQFF
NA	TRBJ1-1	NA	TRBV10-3	TGTGCCATCAGTGATGGGGAGGGAGTGGCGCCGAACACTGAAGCTTTCTTT	CAISDGEGVAPNTEAFF
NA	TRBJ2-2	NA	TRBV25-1	TGTGCCAGCAGTGACGCGGGTGGTAAGAACACCGGGGAGCTGTTTTTT	CASSDAGGKNTGELFF
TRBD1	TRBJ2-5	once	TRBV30	TGTGCCGGAGGACAGGGGGCAGAGACCCAGTACTTC	CAGGQGAETQYF
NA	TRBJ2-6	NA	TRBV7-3	TGTGCCAGCAGCCTCGGAGCGTCTGGGGCCAACGTCCTGACTTTC	CASSLGASGANVLTF
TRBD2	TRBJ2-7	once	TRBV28	TGTGCCAGCAGTGTAGCGGGAGGGGGCTACGAGCAGTACTTC	CASSVAGGGYEQYF
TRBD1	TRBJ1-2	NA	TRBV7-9	TGTGCCAGCAGCCCGACCGGGACAGGGGGCTACACCTTC	CASSPTGTGGYTF
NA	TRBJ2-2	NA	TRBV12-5	TGTGCTAGCGACAGGCTGGGCACCGGGGAGCTGTTTTTT	CASDRLGTGELFF
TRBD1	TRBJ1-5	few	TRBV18	TGTGCCAGCTCTCAGGACAGGCAGGATCAGCCCCAGCATTTT	CASSQDRQDQPQHF
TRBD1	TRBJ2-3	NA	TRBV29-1	TGCAGCGTTCGGGACAGGGGGCAGGTAGATACGCAGTATTTT	CSVRDRGQVDTQYF
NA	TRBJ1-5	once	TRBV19	TGTGCCAGTAGTACCAGGAATAGCAATCAGCCCCAGCATTTT	CASSTRNSNQPQHF
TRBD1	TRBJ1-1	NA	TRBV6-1	TGTGCCAGCAGTGAAATGGTGGACAGGAAAGCTTTCTTT	CASSEMVDRKAFF
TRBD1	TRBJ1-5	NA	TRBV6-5	TGTGCCAGCGGGCAGGGGGAACAGCCCCAGCATTTT	CASGQGEQPQHF
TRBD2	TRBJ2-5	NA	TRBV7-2	TGTGCCAGCAGCTTAGGGTCTAGCGGGGGGGCCGGGGTCCTAGAGACCCAGTACTTC	CASSLGSSGGAGVLETQYF
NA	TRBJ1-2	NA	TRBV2	TGTGCCAGCAGTGAAGCCAGAGGGGGAAACTATGGCTACACCTTC	CASSEARGGNYGYTF
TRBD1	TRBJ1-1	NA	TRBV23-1	TGCGCCAGCAGTCAACGACAGGGGGCGAGGAACACTGAAGCTTTCTTT	CASSQRQGARNTEAFF
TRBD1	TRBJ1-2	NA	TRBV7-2	TGTGCCAGCAGCTTAGCGCCCGGGACAGGGGCGGACTATGGCTACACCTTC	CASSLAPGTGADYGYTF
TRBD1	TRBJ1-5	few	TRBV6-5	TGTGCCTGCGCGGGACAGGGGGATCAGCCCCAGCATTTT	CACAGQGDQPQHF
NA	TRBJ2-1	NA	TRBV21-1	TGTGCCAGCAGCAAAGGAGCGGGGCTCTACAATGAGCAGTTCTTC	CASSKGAGLYNEQFF
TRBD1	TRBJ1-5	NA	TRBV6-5	TGTGCCAGCAGGGGACAGGGAACAGATCAGCCCCAGCATTTT	CASRGQGTDQPQHF
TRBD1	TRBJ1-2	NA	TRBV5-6	TGTGCCAGCAGCTTTGGGACAGAAGCTGGCTACACCTTC	CASSFGTEAGYTF
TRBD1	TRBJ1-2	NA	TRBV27	TGTGCCAGCAGAACAGGGGGCACTGCTAACTATGGCTACACCTTC	CASRTGGTANYGYTF
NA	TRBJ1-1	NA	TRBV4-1	TGCGCCAGCAGCCCATACCTGACAGCGAACACTGAAGCTTTCTTT	CASSPYLTANTEAFF
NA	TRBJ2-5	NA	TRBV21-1	TGTGCCAGACAGAAGGGCGGGCAGACCCAGTACTTC	CARQKGGQTQYF
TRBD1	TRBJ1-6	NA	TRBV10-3	TGTGCCATCAAAGGCACAGGGGATAATTCACCCCTCCACTTT	CAIKGTGDNSPLHF
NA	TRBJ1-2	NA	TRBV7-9	TGTTCCAGCAGCTTAGGAGGGGGTACAGTCTTTGGCTACACCTTC	CSSSLGGGTVFGYTF
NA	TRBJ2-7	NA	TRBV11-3	TGTGCCAGCAGCTTACGAGGGGGTTCCTACGAGCAGTACTTC	CASSLRGGSYEQYF
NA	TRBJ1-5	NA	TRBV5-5	TGTGCCAGCAGCTTGGGACAGAGCAATCAGCCCCAGCATTTT	CASSLGQSNQPQHF
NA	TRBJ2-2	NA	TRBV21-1	TGTGCCAGCAGCCAACGGGACTCGGAAAACACCGGGGAGCTGTTTTTT	CASSQRDSENTGELFF
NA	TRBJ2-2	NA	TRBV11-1	TGTGCCAGCAGCTACAGTGTTGACACCGGGGAGCTGTTTTTT	CASSYSVDTGELFF
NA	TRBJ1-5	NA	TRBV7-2	TGTGCCAGCAGCTTAGGGAGGAGGGGACTATCCGATTTCTGGCCCCAGCATTTT	CASSLGRRGLSDFWPQHF